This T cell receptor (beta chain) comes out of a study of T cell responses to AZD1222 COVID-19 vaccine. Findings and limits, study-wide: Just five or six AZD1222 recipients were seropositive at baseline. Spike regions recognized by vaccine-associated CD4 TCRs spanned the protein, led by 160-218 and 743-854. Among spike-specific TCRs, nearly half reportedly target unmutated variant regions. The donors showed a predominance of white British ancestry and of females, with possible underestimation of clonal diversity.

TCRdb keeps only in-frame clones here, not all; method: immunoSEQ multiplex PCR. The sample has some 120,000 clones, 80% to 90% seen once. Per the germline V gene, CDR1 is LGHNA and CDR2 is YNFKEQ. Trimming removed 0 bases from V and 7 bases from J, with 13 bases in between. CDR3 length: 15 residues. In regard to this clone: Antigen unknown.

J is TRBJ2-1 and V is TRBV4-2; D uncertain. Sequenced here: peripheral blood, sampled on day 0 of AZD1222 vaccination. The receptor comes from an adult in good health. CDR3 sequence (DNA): TGTGCCAGCAGCCAAGATCTTATCGGTAGTAATGAGCAGTTCTTC. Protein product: CASSQDLIGSNEQFF.